The 13 T cell receptor beta chains given below trace back to one sample, sequenced in a study of T cell repertoires in cytomegalovirus infection (dated by TCRdb to between 2018 and 2020). What these receptors recognize is not known. The sample's treatment or condition label, decoded: in vitro stimulation with specific CMV peptide epitopes to enrich CMV-specific T cells. Sequencing took place on an Illumina HiSeq 1500. TCRdb reprocessed the public reads (quality trimming at Q25 with fastp, clone calling with MiXCR) and kept in-frame beta chains. Under each unique CDR3 protein, matching rows form one entry showing the most common genes and DNA. A total of about 700,000 distinct CDR3 sequences appear in this sample, approximately 33% of them only once. The ten largest clones capture approximately 18% of the sample. The sequencing used cultured PBMCs, collected from culture after CMV antigen stimulation. These receptor sequences come from a human donor in good health (CMV status not recorded). Some clones in this sample may be carry-over from other donors' samples.

The chain uses TRBV20-1 and TRBJ2-7; D call uncertain. Trimming cost V 5 bases and J 3 bases, with 17 bases left between them. There are 14 residues in the CDR3. CDR1 DFQATT and CDR2 SNEGSKA come from the germline V gene (reference sequence). CDR3 residues: CSAYRRSLNYEQYF. The DNA of the CDR3 is TGCAGTGCTTACCGACGAAGCCTAAACTACGAGCAGTACTTC.

This clonotype was observed at least ten times. J is TRBJ2-5 and V is TRBV7-2; 7 positions match TRBD1. Trimming took 4 bases from V and 5 from J; bases not matched to a gene: 7. This CDR3 region has 14 residues. Germline assignment: CDR1 SGHTA and CDR2 FQGNSA. The CDR3 DNA reads as TGTGCCAGCAGCTCGACAGGGAGTGGCGAGACCCAGTACTTC. Translated: CASSSTGSGETQYF.

The chain carries TRBV6-1 and TRBJ1-1; D may be TRBD1 (6 bases). This CDR3 contains 13 residues. Trimming left V 6 bases short and J 5 bases short, with 13 bases between. The germline gives CDR1 MNHNS, CDR2 SASEGT. CDR3 sequence (DNA): TGTGCCAGCAGCCATCCAGGGGTGACTGAAGCTTTCTTT. As protein: CASSHPGVTEAFF.

The genes are TRBV6-5 and TRBJ1-1; D gene uncertain. The CDR3 totals 14 residues. From germline, CDR1 is MNHEY and CDR2 SVGAGI. The ends were cut back, 0 bases at V and 2 bases at J, with 7 bases in the middle. The CDR3 reads CASSYSRENTEAFF. CDR3 sequence (DNA): TGTGCCAGCAGTTACTCGAGGGAAAACACTGAAGCTTTCTTT.

This clonotype showed up many times. This rearrangement joins TRBV7-2 to TRBJ2-3, with D possibly being TRBD2 (7 bases). The CDR3 has 15 residues. Deletions cut 6 bases from V and 2 bases from J, with 15 bases between. Germline V gene lookup returns CDR1 SGHTA and CDR2 FQGNSA. CDR3 sequence: CASREGGTATDTQYF. CDR3 coding DNA: TGTGCCAGCAGAGAGGGGGGGACGGCCACAGATACGCAGTATTTT.

In this sample, this clonotype turned up a few times. This chain connects TRBV7-2 to TRBJ2-3; TRBD2 agrees at 12 bases. Germline V gene data show CDR1 as SGHTA and CDR2 as FQGNSA. V was clipped by 1 base and J by 0 bases; unmatched bases: 8. The CDR3 runs 19 residues. The DNA of the CDR3 is TGTGCCAGCAGCTTAGATCCGGTTCTAGCGGGGGGGAGCACAGATACGCAGTATTTT. Protein: CASSLDPVLAGGSTDTQYF.

The rearrangement links TRBV6-1 to TRBJ2-5; either TRBD1 or TRBD2 may supply D (7 bases each). V gave up 1 base and J gave up 2 bases, with 14 bases separating them. The CDR3 is 16 amino acids. From germline, CDR1 is MNHNS and CDR2 SASEGT. The CDR3 here is CASSEVPGGGQETQYF. For the CDR3, the DNA is TGTGCCAGCAGTGAAGTCCCAGGGGGGGGTCAAGAGACCCAGTACTTC.

The rearrangement uses TRBV2 and TRBJ1-3; D not certain. The CDR3 is made up of 15 amino acids. Germline assignment: CDR1 SNHLY and CDR2 FYNNEI. V was cut by 0 bases and J by 0 bases, with 6 bases left in between. DNA of the CDR3: TGTGCCAGCAGTGAAGCGCACGGCTCTGGAAACACCATATATTTT. Residues: CASSEAHGSGNTIYF.

The chain has TRBV24-1 and TRBJ2-7; either TRBD1 or TRBD2 may supply D (5 bases each). The V gene's germline CDR1 is KGHDR and CDR2 SFDVKD. The CDR3 is made up of 14 amino acids. The ends were cut back, 8 bases at V and 4 bases at J, with 17 bases in the middle. The CDR3 region has the DNA TGTGCCACCATCCACCGGGGACGGCTATACGAGCAGTACTTC. This codes for CATIHRGRLYEQYF.

The chain couples TRBV7-9 to TRBJ2-1; D is perhaps TRBD1 (5 bases). The CDR3 contains 14 residues. In germline, CDR1 is SEHNR, CDR2 FQNEAQ (reference sequence). V dropped 3 bases and J dropped 8 bases, with 14 bases sitting between them. CDR3 DNA sequence: TGTGCCAGCAGCTTTCAGGGCTCCTGGGATGAGCAGTTCTTC. This sequence encodes CASSFQGSWDEQFF.

CDR3 DNA: TGTGCCAGTAGTATTGGACAGGGCTCCTACGAGCAGTACTTC. This codes for CASSIGQGSYEQYF. The gene calls are TRBV19 and TRBJ2-7, with 8 bases identical to TRBD1. This CDR3 is 14 amino acids long. Losses at the gene ends were 3 bases for V and 0 bases for J; bases not matched to a gene: 1. In germline, CDR1 is LNHDA, CDR2 SQIVND (reference sequence).

This clonotype was seen at least ten times. This chain's CDR3 is CASSIAGFGQPQHF. The CDR3 nucleotides read TGTGCCAGCAGCATCGCGGGGTTCGGTCAGCCCCAGCATTTT. The chain combines TRBV7-2 with TRBJ1-5; D is unresolved. The CDR3 has 14 residues. The germline CDR1 and CDR2 sequences are SGHTA and FQGNSA. Trimming left V 5 bases short and J 6 bases short, with 14 bases between.

This clonotype appeared a few times. The chain links TRBV27 to TRBJ2-7; 7 bases fit TRBD1. Germline CDR1 is MNHEY and CDR2 is SMNVEV (reference sequence). The ends lost 2 bases at V and 4 bases at J; junction bases unmatched: 8. This CDR3 comprises 15 residues. CDR3 sequence: CASSLIGQARYEQYF. CDR3 in DNA: TGTGCCAGCAGTTTAATCGGACAGGCGAGATACGAGCAGTACTTC.